The sequence of this T cell receptor (beta chain) was determined in a study of T-cell memory formation after mild COVID-19. Study-level background: Among the donors, TCR clusters were largely specific to each donor.

The germline V gene has CDR1 MNHEY and CDR2 SVGAGI. V lost 0 bases, J lost 4 bases, and 9 bases lay in between. The CDR3 has 14 residues. TCRdb ran MiXCR on the 5' RACE reads and lists one entry per CDR3 protein. The data hold about 350,000 distinct CDR3 sequences, with roughly 13% observed a single time. A word on this clonotype: Its antigen is unidentified.

Whole-study findings and limits: Some clones that responded were present in memory (sampled pre-infection), which suggests cross-reactive memory joined. Clones which contracted sat mainly in CM and EM if CD4+, and in EMRA if CD8+. SARS-CoV-2 specificity was not confirmed for second-wave clones peaking on day 37.

The TCR comes from a man aged 18 to 30 who had mild COVID-19 (a few samples of this study predate the infection). Cell type and time point are not known. Sequenced sample: PBMCs or a T cell subset sorted from them (not recorded which). The rearrangement joins TRBV6-5 to TRBJ2-5; a possible D gene is TRBD2 (6 bases). The CDR3 DNA reads TGTGCCAGCAGTTACTCGGAGGGGTTAGAGACCCAGTACTTC. It is translated as CASSYSEGLETQYF.